The entry below describes one TCR beta chain. Its target is not known. This sample is drawn from a study of a mutant IDH1 vaccine in newly diagnosed glioma. Study summary: Once 4-6 weeks had passed after radiotherapy alone, vaccination started, or it started with temozolomide cycles. Treated patients had a mean age of about 40 years and a sex split that was around 60% male and roughly 38% female.

Time point denoted: week 11, during vaccination. Each vaccine dose was 300 ug of mutant IDH1 20-mer peptide, with topical imiquimod. Trimming left V 1 base short and J 7 bases short, with 10 bases between. Germline CDR1 reads SGHTA; CDR2 reads FQGNSA. This CDR3 contains 13 residues. Study findings and constraints: Seemingly, pseudoprogression had no relation to changes in the top peripheral T cell clonotypes.

Produced via immunoSEQ multiplex PCR; TCRdb's table is partial and in-frame only. The sample includes tens of thousands of clones, roughly 80% of them seen just once. The sample in question was PBMCs, obtained from a glioma patient whose treatment included an IDH1 peptide vaccine. The chain links TRBV7-2 to TRBJ1-2; perhaps TRBD1 as D (5 bases). This TCR was recovered from a man in his forties or fifties with glioma. In DNA, the CDR3 is TGTGCCAGCAGCTTAGTAGGGGCCGGTGGCTACACCTTC. Translating gives CASSLVGAGGYTF.